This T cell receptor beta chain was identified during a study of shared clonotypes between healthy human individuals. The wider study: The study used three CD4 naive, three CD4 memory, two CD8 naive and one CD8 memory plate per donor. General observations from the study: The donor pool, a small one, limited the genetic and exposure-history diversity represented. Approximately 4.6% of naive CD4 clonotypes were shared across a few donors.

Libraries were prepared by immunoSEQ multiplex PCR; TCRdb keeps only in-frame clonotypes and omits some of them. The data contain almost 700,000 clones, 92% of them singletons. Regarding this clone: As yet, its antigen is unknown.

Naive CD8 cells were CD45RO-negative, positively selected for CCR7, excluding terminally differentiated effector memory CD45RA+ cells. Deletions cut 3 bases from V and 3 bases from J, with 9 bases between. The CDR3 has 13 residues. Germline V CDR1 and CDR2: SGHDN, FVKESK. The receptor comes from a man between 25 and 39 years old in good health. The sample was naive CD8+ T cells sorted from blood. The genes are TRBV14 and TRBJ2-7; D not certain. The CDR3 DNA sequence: TGTGCCAGCAGCCATGGGGTTGGCTACGAGCAGTACTTC. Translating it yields CASSHGVGYEQYF.